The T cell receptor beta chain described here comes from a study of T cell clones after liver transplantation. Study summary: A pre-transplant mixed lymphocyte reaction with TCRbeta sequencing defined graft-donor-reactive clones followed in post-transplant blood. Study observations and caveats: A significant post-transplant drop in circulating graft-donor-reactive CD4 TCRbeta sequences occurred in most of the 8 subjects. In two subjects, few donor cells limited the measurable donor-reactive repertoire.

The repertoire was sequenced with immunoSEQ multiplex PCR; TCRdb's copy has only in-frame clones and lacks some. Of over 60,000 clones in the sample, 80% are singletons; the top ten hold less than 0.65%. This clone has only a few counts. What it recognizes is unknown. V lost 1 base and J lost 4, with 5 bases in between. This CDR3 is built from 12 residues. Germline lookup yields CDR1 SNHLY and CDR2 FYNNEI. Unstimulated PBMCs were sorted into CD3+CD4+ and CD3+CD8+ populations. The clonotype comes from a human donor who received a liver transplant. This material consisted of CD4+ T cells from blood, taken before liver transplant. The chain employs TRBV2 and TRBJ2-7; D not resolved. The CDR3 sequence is CASSEVRYEQYF. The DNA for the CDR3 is TGTGCCAGCAGTGAAGTAAGGTACGAGCAGTACTTC.